This entry lists 2 T cell receptor beta chains sequenced from one sample in a study of cytomegalovirus exposure and HLA in healthy donors. With 60 Vbeta and 13 Jbeta primers, the PCR was carried out. The protocol was immunoSEQ multiplex PCR, while the TCRdb copy is restricted to in-frame clones and leaves out a portion. Of about 180,000 clones listed, roughly 79% are singletons. The sequencing input was PBMCs. These receptors all come from a man in his thirties or forties in good health and CMV-seronegative.

The rearrangement links TRBV2 to TRBJ2-5; 11 bases agree with TRBD2. V shed 10 bases, J shed 5 bases, and the junction held 9 bases outside the gene matches. CDR3 length: 14 amino acids. CDR1 is SNHLY, CDR2 FYNNEI, per germline. CDR3 in DNA: TGTGCCACGACGGCTAGCGGGAGGAGGGAGACCCAGTACTTC. Translation: CATTASGRRETQYF. The full variable domain, its missing parts supplied by reference TRBV2 and TRBJ2-5, is EPEVTQTPSHQVTQMGQEVILRCVPISNHLYFYWYRQILGQKVEFLVSFYNNEISEKSEIFDDQFSVERPDGSNFTLKIRSTKLEDSAMYFCATTASGRRETQYFGPGTRLLVL.

With regard to this clone: The sample holds other DNA sequences that translate to the same CDR3. The chain is built from TRBV28 and TRBJ2-5, with D unclear. The CDR3 is 11 amino acids. The ends were cut back, 4 bases at V and 3 bases at J, with 3 bases in the middle. The germline gives CDR1 MDHEN, CDR2 SYDVKM. The CDR3 loop reads CASSSEETQYF. CDR3 DNA sequence: TGTGCCAGCAGTTCCGAAGAGACCCAGTACTTC.